The 14 T cell receptor beta chains presented below share a single source sample, sequenced in a study of CD8+CD57+ T cells in acquired aplastic anemia. CDR3 and TCR beta VDJ profiling relied on a genomic DNA template. TCRdb passed the reads through MiXCR, listing each CDR3 protein once. The repertoire includes 150,000 to 200,000 distinct CDR3 sequences, 35% to 55% of them detected once, and 1.1% sits in the top ten. Material for sequencing was sorted CD4+, CD8+, or CD8+CD57+ T cells (not recorded which) from PBMCs. The origin of the receptors is a human donor in good health.

This clonotype was seen only a few times. The V and J genes are TRBV5-5 and TRBJ1-6; 9 bases match TRBD1. Germline V gene data show CDR1 as SGHKS and CDR2 as YYEKEE (reference sequence). The CDR3 consists of 14 residues. V lost 7 bases, J lost 7 bases, and 6 bases stayed unmatched. CDR3 sequence reads: CASRRGQGNSPLHF. In nucleotides, the CDR3 is TGTGCCAGCCGGAGGGGACAGGGAAATTCACCCCTCCACTTT.

This clonotype was observed a few times. The J gene is TRBJ2-7, the V gene TRBV2; TRBD1 matches 9 bases. The CDR3 is 15 amino acids. Germline trimming cut 6 bases from V and 5 bases from J; bases unmatched to any gene: 11. Germline CDR1 SNHLY, CDR2 FYNNEI. The CDR3 here is CASSTKAGQGHEQYF. The CDR3, as DNA: TGTGCCAGCAGCACGAAGGCGGGACAGGGCCACGAGCAGTACTTC.

Many counts were recorded for this clonotype. The chain uses TRBV20-1 and TRBJ2-7, with 8 bases aligning to TRBD2. The CDR3 is 13 amino acids. Per germline, CDR1 DFQATT and CDR2 SNEGSKA (reference sequence). V shed 6 bases and J 1 base; nucleotides not matched to a gene: 5. The CDR3 bases are TGCAGTGCGCGGACTAGCCGATCCTACGAGCAGTACTTC. It encodes CSARTSRSYEQYF.

This clonotype came up many times. The CDR3: CASSSDYGYTF. The CDR3 nucleotides are TGTGCCAGCAGCTCGGACTATGGCTACACCTTC. The chain carries TRBV7-9 and TRBJ1-2; D unclear. Germline loops: CDR1 SEHNR, CDR2 FQNEAQ (reference sequence). This CDR3 region has 11 residues. Trimming took 4 bases from V and 3 from J, leaving 3 bases between them.

The rearrangement links TRBV14 to TRBJ1-6; weak D call: TRBD1 (5 bases). Germline-derived CDR1 and CDR2 are SGHDN and FVKESK. The CDR3 length is 17 residues. Trimming took off 0 bases at V and 5 bases at J, with 14 bases between the two ends. Here the CDR3 reads CASSQEQGEEDNSPLHF. Written as DNA, the CDR3 is TGTGCCAGCAGCCAAGAGCAGGGCGAAGAAGATAATTCACCCCTCCACTTT.

This clonotype occurred many times. The rearrangement uses TRBV25-1 and TRBJ2-1; D ambiguous. The CDR3 totals 14 residues. Trimming left V 0 bases short and J 6 bases short, with 9 bases between. Germline CDR1 is MGHDK and CDR2 is SYGVNS. This CDR3 is CASSEYNRVNEQFF. In DNA, the CDR3 is TGTGCCAGCAGTGAATATAACCGAGTCAATGAGCAGTTCTTC.

The chain links TRBV28 to TRBJ1-6; D possibly corresponds to TRBD1 (5 bases). V lost 3 bases and J lost 14, with 8 bases in between. Germline V gene data show CDR1 as MDHEN and CDR2 as SYDVKM. CDR3 size: 11 residues. The chain's CDR3 is CASSLGLTLHF. For the CDR3, the DNA is TGTGCCAGCAGTTTGGGGCTCACCCTCCACTTT. The entire variable domain, with the rest obtained from reference TRBV28 and TRBJ1-6, is as follows: DVKVTQSSRYLVKRTGEKVFLECVQDMDHENMFWYRQDPGLGLRLIYFSYDVKMKEKGDIPEGYSVSREKKERFSLILESASTNQTSMYLCASSLGLTLHFGNGTRLTVT.

The sample holds many counts of this clonotype. The chain carries TRBV9 and TRBJ1-3, with 11 nucleotides matching TRBD1. The V gene's germline CDR1 is SGDLS and CDR2 YYNGEE. The CDR3 contains 15 residues. V lost 7 bases to trimming and J lost 0 bases; unmatched junction nucleotides: 3. The CDR3 is CASGGTGGSGNTIYF. CDR3 in DNA: TGTGCCAGCGGCGGGACAGGGGGCTCTGGAAACACCATATATTTT. Filled out from reference TRBV9 and TRBJ1-3, the complete variable domain reads DSGVTQTPKHLITATGQRVTLRCSPRSGDLSVYWYQQSLDQGLQFLIQYYNGEERAKGNILERFSAQQFPDLHSELNLSSLELGDSALYFCASGGTGGSGNTIYFGEGSWLTVV.

This clonotype was seen ten or more times. CDR3 residues: CASSLGQSSYGYTF. The CDR3 DNA sequence: TGCGCCAGCAGCTTGGGACAGTCGTCGTACGGCTACACCTTC. The chain couples TRBV5-1 to TRBJ1-2, with a weak D call TRBD1 (5 bases). Germline-derived CDR1 and CDR2 are SGHRS and YFSETQ. The CDR3 runs 14 residues. Trimming removed 0 bases at V and 8 bases at J, with 14 bases between.

This clonotype was counted between two and nine times. The CDR3 DNA reads as TGTGCCTGGACAATTATCCAAGAGACCCAGTACTTC. It translates to CAWTIIQETQYF. The rearrangement links TRBV30 to TRBJ2-5; D unclear. This CDR3 has 12 residues. The V end was cut by 4 bases, the J end by 1 base, with 7 bases between. In germline, CDR1 is GTSNPN, CDR2 SVGIG (reference sequence).

There are many counts of this clonotype. This rearrangement joins TRBV19 to TRBJ2-7; the match to TRBD2 covers 11 bases. In germline, CDR1 is LNHDA, CDR2 SQIVND (reference sequence). V was pared by 6 bases and J by 5 bases, with 21 bases of the junction left unmatched. The CDR3 consists of 19 residues. As DNA, the CDR3 is TGTGCCAGTAGCCGACGGGGTTTAACTAGCGGGAGTATGAACCACGAGCAGTACTTC. Translated, it gives CASSRRGLTSGSMNHEQYF.

A remark on this clonotype: A much larger clone lies a single base off, so this may be a read error. J is TRBJ2-1 and V is TRBV11-2; TRBD1 is a possible D gene (5 bases). The CDR3 loop spans 19 amino acids. Germline V lookup: CDR1 SGHAT, CDR2 FQNNGV. V lost 0 bases and J 0 bases, leaving 18 bases between the germline ends. This CDR3 is CASSLEGVGYPTSYNEQFF. DNA for the CDR3: TGTGCCAGCAGCTTAGAAGGGGTCGGCTACCCAACCTCCTACAATGAGCAGTTCTTC.

Details on this clonotype: The missing conserved phenylalanine or tryptophan at the end of this CDR3 makes a read error likely. The J gene is TRBJ2-3, the V gene TRBV20-1; maybe TRBD2 (5 bases). V was pared by 3 bases and J by 1 base, with 17 bases between. The CDR3 loop spans 16 amino acids. Germline CDR1 reads DFQATT; CDR2 reads SNEGSKA (reference sequence). The CDR3 coding sequence is TGCAGTGCTAGTGATTCCCGCAGGACTGGCACAGATACGCAGTATCTT. Translating gives CSASDSRRTGTDTQYL.

The V call is TRBV19, the J call TRBJ1-5; D unresolved. Trimming stripped 2 bases from V and 3 bases from J, with 11 bases between. In germline, CDR1 is LNHDA, CDR2 SQIVND (reference sequence). The CDR3 is made up of 15 amino acids. The CDR3 DNA is TGTGCCAGTAGTATAATGGTGGGAGCCAATCAGCCCCAGCATTTT. Protein product: CASSIMVGANQPQHF.